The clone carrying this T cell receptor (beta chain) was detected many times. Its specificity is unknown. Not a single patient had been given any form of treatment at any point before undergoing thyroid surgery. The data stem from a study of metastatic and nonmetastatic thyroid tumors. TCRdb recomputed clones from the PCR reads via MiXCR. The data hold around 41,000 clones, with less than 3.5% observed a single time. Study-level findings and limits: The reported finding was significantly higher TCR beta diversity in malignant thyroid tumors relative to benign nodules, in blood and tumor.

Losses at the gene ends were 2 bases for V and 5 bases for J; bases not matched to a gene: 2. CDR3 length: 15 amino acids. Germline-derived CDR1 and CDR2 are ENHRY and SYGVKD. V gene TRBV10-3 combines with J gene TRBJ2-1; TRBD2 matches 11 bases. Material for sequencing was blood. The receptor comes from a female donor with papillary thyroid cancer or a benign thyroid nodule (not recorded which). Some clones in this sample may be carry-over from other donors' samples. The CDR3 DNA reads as TGTGCCATCAGTGAGACTAGCGGGGGTAACAATGAGCAGTTCTTC. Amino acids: CAISETSGGNNEQFF.